A single sample gave rise to the 19 T cell receptor gamma chains below, sequenced in a study of human gamma delta and Vdelta1 T cells. TCRdb reprocessed the PCR reads through CATT. The table lists 300 to 500 gamma-chain clones, approximately 4.8% of them singletons. Sequences were obtained from differentiated CD27- Vdelta1 gamma-delta T cells from blood. These receptors all come from a human donor in good health.

A remark on this clone: This probably arose from a read error, given a far larger clone one base away. This sequence joins TRGV2 and TRGJ1 or TRGJ2. From germline, CDR1 is EGSNGY and CDR2 YDSYNSKV. This CDR3 spans 12 amino acids. In DNA form, the CDR3 reads TGTGCCACCTGGGACGGGTATTATACGAAACTCTTT. The encoded protein is CATWDGYYTKLF.

This clone turned up a few times. This likely traces to a read error, being one base from a far larger clone. Other DNA variants within this sample encode the same CDR3. The V call is TRGV9, the J call TRGJ1 or TRGJ2. The CDR3 totals 11 residues. Germline V lookup: CDR1 GITISATS, CDR2 ISYDGTV (reference sequence). CDR3: CALWEDRKKLF. The CDR3 DNA sequence: TGTGCCTTGTGGGAGGACCGAAAGAAGCTCTTT.

In its sample, this clone was seen a few times. The protein in TCRdb stems from a much larger clone and differs at residue 8 from this DNA's translation, likely a read error; here the protein is translated from the DNA. This chain links TRGV9 with TRGJ1 or TRGJ2. This CDR3 has 13 amino acids. CDR1 and CDR2 from the germline V gene are GITISATS and ISYDGTV (reference sequence). With V trimmed by 0 bases and J by 8 bases, 7 bases remained unmatched. The CDR3 nucleotides read TGTGCCTTGTGGGAGGTGGCTAGTGATAAGAAACTCTTT. Translation: CALWEVASDKKLF.

This clone was seen a handful of times. TCRdb's protein for this DNA is that of a much larger clone and differs from the translation at residue 12, likely a read error; the protein shown is the DNA translation. This sequence joins TRGV9 and TRGJ1 or TRGJ2. CDR3 size: 13 residues. Germline V gene lookup returns CDR1 GITISATS and CDR2 ISYDGTV (reference sequence). CDR3 sequence: CALWEVARDKKIF. DNA of the CDR3: TGTGCCTTGTGGGAGGTGGCTAGGGATAAGAAAATCTTT.

On this clone: TCRdb's protein for this DNA is that of a much larger clone and differs from the translation at residue 6, likely a read error; the protein shown is the DNA translation. The V gene is TRGV9, the J gene TRGJP. The germline V gene has CDR1 GITISATS and CDR2 ISYDGTV (reference sequence). The CDR3 is made up of 18 amino acids. Germline trimming cut 2 bases from V and 4 bases from J; bases unmatched to any gene: 8. The CDR3 bases are TGTGCCTTGTGGGAGGGGATCCCCCAAGAGTTGGGCAAAAAAATCAAGGTATTT. Translated, it gives CALWEGIPQELGKKIKVF.

This clone was counted a few times. Just one base apart from a much larger clone, this may be a read error. J is TRGJ1 or TRGJ2 and V is TRGV3. CDR1 is VTNTFY, CDR2 YDVSTARD, per germline (reference sequence). This CDR3 spans 12 amino acids. With 4 bases clipped from V and 8 bases from J, the junction kept 8 bases outside the gene matches. CDR3 protein: CATWEAPNKKLF. CDR3 DNA sequence: TGTGCCACCTGGGAGGCCCCCAATAAGAAACTCTTT.

This clone has a handful of counts. One base away lies a much larger clone, so this may be a sequencing read error. This sequence joins TRGV9 and TRGJ1 or TRGJ2. Per germline, CDR1 GITISATS and CDR2 ISYDGTV (reference sequence). V was clipped by 0 bases and J by 5 bases; unmatched bases: 22. This CDR3 is built from 19 residues. The CDR3 DNA reads TGTGCCTTGTGGGAGGTGCGCGGGACGGACTCCGAAAGGGATTATAAGAAACTCTTT. Translating gives CALWEVRGTDSERDYKKLF.

This clone has only a few counts. The chain links TRGV2 to TRGJ1 or TRGJ2. The length of the CDR3 is 12 residues. The germline gives CDR1 EGSNGY, CDR2 YDSYNSKV. V gave up 8 bases and J gave up 4 bases; unmatched junction bases: 8. This chain's CDR3 is CATLYGYYKKLF. The DNA of the CDR3 is TGTGCCACCTTGTACGGGTATTATAAGAAACTCTTT.

Worth noting for this clone: The junction does not match germline at one end; this may be a read error. Other DNA sequences within the sample encode an identical CDR3. This sequence joins TRGV9 and TRGJP. CDR1 GITISATS and CDR2 ISYDGTV come from the germline V gene (reference sequence). This CDR3 is 18 amino acids long. CDR3: CALWEVIPQELGKKIKLF. In nucleotides, the CDR3 is TGTGCCTTGTGGGAGGTGATCCCCCAAGAGTTGGGCAAAAAAATAAAGCTCTTT.

This clone was seen only once. The V gene is uncalled and the J gene is TRGJ1 or TRGJ2. This CDR3 comprises 11 residues. The CDR3 spells CAGWYSQKKLF. DNA of the CDR3: TGTGCAGGCTGGTATAGTCAGAAGAAACTCTTT.

A note on this clone: This DNA's translation and the protein TCRdb lists, from a much larger clone, do not match at residues 3 and 5, likely due to a read error; the protein shown is translated from the DNA. V is TRGV9 and J is TRGJ1 or TRGJ2. The germline V gene encodes CDR1 GITISATS and CDR2 ISYDGTV (reference sequence). CDR3 length: 11 amino acids. In DNA form, the CDR3 reads TGTGCCGTGTGGGATGACCGAAAGAAACTCTTT. Protein sequence: CAVWDDRKKLF.

This clone was detected a few times. TCRdb pairs this DNA with a much larger clone's protein that differs at residue 5, likely a read error; the protein shown was translated from the DNA. The gene calls are TRGV5 and TRGJ1 or TRGJ2. Per the germline V gene, CDR1 is VINAFY and CDR2 is YDVSNSKD. V shed 6 bases and J 4 bases; nucleotides not matched to a gene: 3. The CDR3 is made up of 11 amino acids. The CDR3 DNA sequence: TGTGCCACCTGGTTGTATTATAAGAAACTCTTT. Its translation is CATWLYYKKLF.

On this clone itself: TCRdb's entry gives the protein of a much larger clone, which mismatches this DNA's translation at residue 7, likely from a read error; the protein reported here is translated from the DNA. The rearrangement joins TRGV3 to TRGJ1 or TRGJ2. Germline lookup yields CDR1 VTNTFY and CDR2 YDVSTARD (reference sequence). The J segment lost 3 bases and the V segment lost 0 bases, leaving 2 bases of the junction unmatched. This CDR3 comprises 13 residues. The CDR3 coding sequence is TGTGCCACCTGGGACAGGCCTTATTATAAGAAACTCTTT. It codes for CATWDRPYYKKLF.

This clone was seen only a few times. Distinct nucleotide sequences in the sample also encode this CDR3. This rearrangement joins TRGV9 to TRGJ1 or TRGJ2. V lost 11 bases and J lost 10; bases outside the gene matches: 14. This CDR3 region has 11 residues. From germline, CDR1 is GITISATS and CDR2 ISYDGTV (reference sequence). CDR3 sequence: CAWGDDRKKLF. DNA for the CDR3: TGTGCCTGGGGGGATGACCGAAAGAAACTCTTT.

There are a few counts of this clone. It differs at one base from a far larger clone, so likely a read error. Additional DNA sequences in this sample encode the identical CDR3. The rearrangement joins TRGV9 to TRGJP. Per germline, CDR1 GITISATS and CDR2 ISYDGTV (reference sequence). The CDR3 runs 18 residues. The trim removed 0 bases at V and 7 bases at J, leaving 9 bases unmatched. CDR3 bases: TGTGCCTTGTGGGAGGTGATCCCCCAGGAGTTGGGCAAAAAAATCAAGGTATTT. It yields the protein CALWEVIPQELGKKIKVF.

This clone is categorized as medium-sized (0.01 to 0.1%). Its ends do not fully match the called genes, so a read error is possible. This specimen includes other DNA sequences encoding the same CDR3. The V gene is TRGV9, the J gene TRGJP. Germline-derived CDR1 and CDR2 are GITISATS and ISYDGTV (reference sequence). CDR3 length: 18 residues. The DNA of the CDR3 is TGTGCCTTGTGGGAGGTGATCCCCCAAGAGTTGGGCAAAAAAATCAAGCTCTTT. It translates to CALWEVIPQELGKKIKLF.

In this sample, this clone turned up a few times. The junction departs from the called germline gene at one end, perhaps through a read error. Other DNA sequences in the sample encode the same CDR3. The chain links TRGV9 to TRGJ1 or TRGJ2. The CDR3 is 14 amino acids. The V gene's germline CDR1 is GITISATS and CDR2 ISYDGTV (reference sequence). CDR3 coding DNA: TGTGCCTTGTGGGAGGGGGGCCCCTCTTATAAGAAACTATTT. It encodes CALWEGGPSYKKLF.

This clone was detected only a few times. A far larger clone lies a single base away; this is likely a read error. This chain joins TRGV2 and TRGJ1 or TRGJ2. Per the germline V gene, CDR1 is EGSNGY and CDR2 is YDSYNSKV. The CDR3 runs to 12 residues. V trimming: 0 bases; J trimming: 8 bases; junction bases outside the gene matches: 4. CDR3 amino acids: CATWDGYDKKLF. CDR3 coding DNA: TGTGCCACCTGGGACGGGTATGATAAGAAACTCTTT.

This clone turned up a few times. TCRdb pairs this DNA with a much larger clone's protein that differs at residue 9, likely a read error; the protein shown was translated from the DNA. V usage is TRGV3 and J usage is TRGJ1 or TRGJ2. V was pared by 0 bases and J by 15 bases, with 8 bases of the junction left unmatched. CDR3 length: 11 amino acids. Germline CDR1 VTNTFY, CDR2 YDVSTARD (reference sequence). The CDR3 nucleotides read TGTGCCACCTGGGACAGGCAGGGGAGACTCTTT. Amino acid sequence: CATWDRQGRLF.